Listed here is a single T cell receptor (beta chain). V shed 8 bases, J shed 2 bases, and the junction held 8 bases outside the gene matches. This CDR3 has 15 residues. Germline-derived CDR1 and CDR2 are MNHEY and SMNVEV (reference sequence). This sample was included in a study of cytomegalovirus exposure and HLA in healthy donors. The PCR employed 60 Vbeta primers together with 13 Jbeta primers. The method was immunoSEQ multiplex PCR; TCRdb's version includes in-frame clones alone and lacks a portion of them. Seen here are around 140,000 clones, over 75% observed once, and the top ten hold around 2.6%.

The sequence was obtained from a male donor in good health and CMV-seronegative. This chain uses TRBV27 with TRBJ2-5, with 10 bases lining up with TRBD2. Material: PBMCs. The CDR3 region has the DNA TGTGCCAGCCGGAGGGGACTAGCGCTTCAAGAGACCCAGTACTTC. It codes for CASRRGLALQETQYF.